This TCR beta chain stems from a study of blood T cell repertoires in COVID-19. In the study overall: Samples came from the United States, Italy and Spain, spanning acute and convalescent COVID-19. Sources were T cells, B-cell-depleted T cells, or PBMCs; the material itself was cDNA or gDNA.

The CDR3 extends over 11 amino acids. V lost 6 bases to trimming and J lost 2 bases, with 3 bases between them. Looked up from germline, CDR1 is LGHDT and CDR2 is YNNKEL (reference sequence). Per the authors' pipeline: Cell counts per sample came from amplifying reference gene primers. The table came from immunoSEQ multiplex PCR; TCRdb's copy has only in-frame clones and leaves some out. D and trimming were read from the DNA, whereas the V and J calls and clone size are those reported in that table. The sample has tens of thousands of clones; 65% to 80% are singletons. The TCR comes from a man in his 70s with active or convalescent COVID-19. The sequenced sample was peripheral blood. This chain links TRBV3-1 (or the pseudogene TRBV3-2) with TRBJ2-3; D call uncertain. DNA for the CDR3: TGTGCCAGCAGACTCACAGATACGCAGTATTTT. Amino acids: CASRLTDTQYF.